A selection of T cell receptor beta chains follows, all from one sample in a study of early T cells in non-severe SARS-CoV-2 infection. TCRdb reprocessed the 5' RACE reads via MiXCR and lists one record per CDR3 protein. The sample has tens of thousands of distinct CDR3 sequences, roughly an eighth seen once. Sequenced material: whole blood. The source is an adult who was a healthcare worker with PCR-confirmed SARS-CoV-2 infection or an uninfected control (not recorded which). The CDR3 runs from the conserved cysteine through the conserved F or W. D genes are given only for firm matches. Not every row has a clone size; where given, it reads once, few, many or a size class.

TRBV2,.,TRBD2,TRBJ2-1,CASLDSGRVDEQFF,TGTGCCAGCTTAGATAGCGGGAGAGTGGATGAGCAGTTCTTC
TRBV6-1,.,.,TRBJ1-2,CARRTGTYGYTF,TGTGCCAGAAGGACGGGAACCTATGGCTACACCTTC
TRBV24-1,.,.,TRBJ2-7,CATSDFGPPAYF,TGTGCCACCAGTGATTTCGGCCCTCCCGCTTACTTC
TRBV6-2/TRBV6-3,.,.,TRBJ1-2,CASSDERRHTNYGYTF,TGTGCCAGCAGTGACGAACGGCGGCATACTAACTATGGCTACACCTTC
TRBV5-1,many,.,TRBJ1-1,CASSRGENTEAFF,TGCGCCAGCAGCCGGGGGGAGAACACTGAAGCTTTCTTT
TRBV20-1,few,.,TRBJ2-1,CSARDGTETYYNEQFF,TGCAGTGCTAGAGACGGGACGGAGACCTACTACAATGAGCAGTTCTTC
TRBV6-5,few,.,TRBJ2-2,CASRRVENTGELFF,TGTGCCAGCAGAAGGGTGGAGAACACCGGGGAGCTGTTTTTT
TRBV7-9,.,TRBD1,TRBJ2-1,CASRLDRGNNEQFF,TGTGCCAGCAGATTGGACAGGGGAAACAATGAGCAGTTCTTC
TRBV3-1,many,TRBD2,TRBJ2-1,CASSQLAGGAYSEQFF,TGTGCCAGCAGCCAACTAGCGGGAGGGGCGTATAGTGAGCAGTTCTTC
TRBV7-2,.,TRBD2,TRBJ2-5,CASSLATSGGQETLYF,TGTGCCAGCAGCTTGGCTACTAGCGGCGGACAAGAGACCCTGTACTTC
TRBV20-1,many,TRBD2,TRBJ2-3,CSAPSAGGTDTQYF,TGCAGTGCTCCTAGCGCGGGAGGCACAGATACGCAGTATTTT
TRBV15,.,.,TRBJ2-3,CATSRASTDTQYF,TGTGCCACCAGCAGAGCGAGCACAGATACGCAGTATTTT
TRBV7-9,many,.,TRBJ2-5,CASSFHGTSQETQYF,TGTGCCAGCAGCTTTCACGGGACTTCGCAAGAGACCCAGTACTTC
TRBV27,.,TRBD2,TRBJ2-5,CATSPGLAGDPAQYF,TGTGCCACTTCCCCGGGACTAGCGGGAGATCCGGCCCAGTACTTC
TRBV6-2/TRBV6-3,many,.,TRBJ2-7,CASSYSSVGGRAYEQYF,TGTGCCAGCAGTTACTCCTCTGTAGGGGGTAGGGCCTACGAGCAGTACTTC
TRBV18,.,.,TRBJ1-1,CVSSTTVNAEAFF,TGTGTCAGCTCAACCACAGTTAACGCTGAAGCTTTCTTT
TRBV9,many,TRBD2,TRBJ2-7,CASSVEVSGSYEQYF,TGTGCCAGCAGCGTAGAGGTTAGCGGGAGTTACGAGCAGTACTTC
TRBV11-2,few,.,TRBJ1-3,CASSPAAGVYSGNTIYF,TGTGCCAGCAGCCCAGCAGCGGGGGTCTACTCTGGAAACACCATATATTTT
TRBV12-3/TRBV12-4,many,.,TRBJ2-1,CASSSLTNEQFF,TGTGCCAGCAGTTCGCTCACCAATGAGCAGTTCTTC
TRBV6-2/TRBV6-3,.,TRBD2,TRBJ2-5,CASSPTSPKETQYF,TGTGCCAGCAGTCCGACTAGCCCGAAAGAGACCCAGTACTTC
TRBV27,medium-sized,.,TRBJ2-1,CASSLTPPGEEYNEQFF,TGTGCCAGCAGTTTAACCCCCCCGGGAGAGGAATACAATGAGCAGTTCTTC
TRBV20-1,.,TRBD2,TRBJ2-1,CSARAAGGRNEQFF,TGCAGTGCTAGAGCAGCGGGAGGTCGCAATGAGCAGTTCTTC
TRBV7-2,.,.,TRBJ2-7,CASSLGLGEQYF,TGTGCCAGCAGCTTAGGGCTAGGCGAGCAGTACTTC
TRBV5-4,few,.,TRBJ2-7,CASSPNDRTLEQYF,TGTGCCAGCAGCCCGAACGACAGAACCCTCGAGCAGTACTTC
TRBV20-1,many,.,TRBJ2-5,CSATPEEGNQETQYF,TGCAGTGCTACTCCCGAGGAAGGGAACCAAGAGACCCAGTACTTC
TRBV12-3/TRBV12-4,few,TRBD2,TRBJ2-3,CASSLYPSGTSTDTQYF,TGTGCCAGCAGTTTATACCCTAGCGGGACAAGCACAGATACGCAGTATTTT
TRBV7-3,few,.,TRBJ1-2,CASSLSGGYGYTF,TGTGCCAGCAGCTTATCTGGGGGCTATGGCTACACCTTC
TRBV12-3/TRBV12-4,.,.,TRBJ2-2,CASSFTSMNTGELFF,TGTGCCAGCAGTTTTACTAGCATGAACACCGGGGAGCTGTTTTTT
TRBV9,many,.,TRBJ2-7,CASSVAGTDSYEQYF,TGTGCCAGCAGCGTCGCCGGGACGGATTCCTACGAGCAGTACTTC
TRBV11-2,.,.,TRBJ2-2,CASSGGPTNTGELFF,TGTGCCAGCAGCGGGGGACCGACGAACACCGGGGAGCTGTTTTTT
TRBV5-1,.,.,TRBJ1-2,CASSLSANYGYTF,TGCGCCAGCAGCTTGTCGGCTAACTATGGCTACACCTTC
TRBV7-2,.,TRBD2,TRBJ2-1,CASSFIRGGNEQFF,TGTGCCAGCAGCTTCATACGGGGGGGCAATGAGCAGTTCTTC
TRBV20-1,.,TRBD2,TRBJ2-2,CSAPGASGANTGELFF,TGCAGTGCCCCTGGGGCTAGCGGGGCGAACACCGGGGAGCTGTTTTTT
TRBV3-1,few,TRBD1,TRBJ2-1,CASSETGTEQFF,TGTGCCAGCAGCGAGACAGGGACTGAGCAGTTCTTC
TRBV7-3,many,.,TRBJ1-1,CASSGVSGTEAFF,TGTGCCAGCAGTGGGGTATCGGGTACTGAAGCTTTCTTT
TRBV12-3/TRBV12-4,.,.,TRBJ2-3,CASSWTATSSTDTQYF,TGTGCCAGCAGTTGGACCGCAACCTCTAGCACAGATACGCAGTATTTT
TRBV30,.,.,TRBJ1-4,CAWSVLAQEGKLFF,TGTGCCTGGAGTGTACTAGCCCAGGAGGGAAAACTGTTTTTT
TRBV29-1,.,.,TRBJ2-3,CSVDGAGTDTQYF,TGCAGCGTGGATGGGGCGGGCACAGATACGCAGTATTTT
TRBV6-5,.,.,TRBJ1-5,CASSSRGRDQPQHF,TGTGCCAGCAGTTCTCGGGGTAGGGATCAGCCCCAGCATTTT
TRBV3-1,many,TRBD2,TRBJ2-7,CASSQPGGDEQYF,TGTGCCAGCAGCCAACCCGGGGGGGACGAGCAGTACTTC
TRBV4-2,.,TRBD1,TRBJ2-5,CASSPGTDVPEETQYF,TGTGCCAGCAGCCCCGGGACAGATGTTCCCGAAGAGACCCAGTACTTC